This T cell receptor beta chain was retrieved from a study of T cells in localized non-small cell lung cancer. General study findings and limits: Among the top 100 tumor clones, a median about 59 appeared in adjacent lung. The highest T cell clonality was in uninvolved adjacent lung, above tumor. Greater T cell density in blood accompanied longer overall survival.

Profiling relied on immunoSEQ multiplex PCR, and the TCRdb table lists in-frame clones only, not all of them. Seen here are approximately 76,000 clones, 80% observed once, and the top ten hold 8.5% to 10%. Germline V CDR1 and CDR2: GTSNPN, SVGIG (reference sequence). CDR3 size: 14 residues. V was trimmed by 2 bases and J by 5 bases, leaving 15 bases between them. For this clone: What it binds is not known.

This receptor was identified in a female donor at least 60 years old with stage I lung adenocarcinoma. Here the sequenced sample was peripheral blood, taken before any cancer treatment. The rearrangement uses TRBV30 and TRBJ1-1, with D possibly matching TRBD1 (6 bases). CDR3 in DNA: TGTGCCTGGAGTTTCGGGGGGCCGGGGACTGAAGCTTTCTTT. It is translated as CAWSFGGPGTEAFF. Full variable domain (missing parts from reference TRBV30 and TRBJ1-1): SQTIHQWPATLVQPVGSPLSLECTVEGTSNPNLYWYRQAAGRGLQLLFYSVGIGQISSEVPQNLSASRPQDRQFILSSKKLLLSDSGFYLCAWSFGGPGTEAFFGQGTRLTVV.